This entry lists 10 T cell receptor beta chains sequenced from one sample in a study of cytomegalovirus exposure and HLA in healthy donors. The PCR had 60 Vbeta and 13 Jbeta primers. Measured with immunoSEQ multiplex PCR; TCRdb has only the in-frame clones, and not every one. Of 150,000 to 200,000 clones listed, more than 70% are singletons. Material for sequencing was PBMCs. These receptors all come from a middle-aged woman in good health and CMV-seronegative.

The chain employs TRBV5-6 and TRBJ2-2, with 8 bases identical to TRBD2. The CDR3 has 17 residues. V gave up 0 bases and J gave up 2 bases; unmatched junction bases: 6. The germline gives CDR1 SGHDT, CDR2 YYEEEE. The CDR3 sequence: CASSLDGLAGNTGELFF. CDR3 sequence (DNA): TGTGCCAGCAGCTTGGATGGGCTAGCGGGCAACACCGGGGAGCTGTTTTTT.

The chain is built from TRBV30 and TRBJ1-1; possibly TRBD1 for D (5 bases). Germline loops: CDR1 GTSNPN, CDR2 SVGIG (reference sequence). V was trimmed by 2 bases and J by 6 bases, leaving 13 bases between them. The CDR3 covers 13 residues. The CDR3 protein is CAWSLAGFAEAFF. The CDR3 bases are TGTGCCTGGAGTCTCGCAGGGTTTGCTGAAGCTTTCTTT.

The rearrangement uses TRBV6-6 and TRBJ1-2; a weak D match, TRBD1 (5 bases). Germline-derived CDR1 and CDR2 are MNHNY and SVGAGI (reference sequence). Trimming pared 3 bases from V and 4 bases from J, leaving 12 bases between. CDR3 size: 14 residues. The CDR3 coding sequence is TGTGCCAGCAGTTATTCAGGGATTCTCTATGGCTACACCTTC. It translates to CASSYSGILYGYTF.

The genes are TRBV28 and TRBJ1-1, with TRBD1 matching over 9 bases. The CDR3 is 12 residues long. V trimming: 5 bases; J trimming: 8 bases; junction bases outside the gene matches: 3. Germline lookup yields CDR1 MDHEN and CDR2 SYDVKM. The CDR3 DNA is TGTGCCAGCAGTGCACAGGGGGCCGAAGCTTTCTTT. Translation: CASSAQGAEAFF.

This clone was observed once. The chain joins TRBV30 to TRBJ2-7; D is unclear. Trimming removed 0 bases from V and 0 bases from J, with 9 bases in between. There are 14 residues in the CDR3. Germline V gene lookup returns CDR1 GTSNPN and CDR2 SVGIG (reference sequence). CDR3 amino acids: CAWSVGGYSYEQYV. As DNA, the CDR3 is TGTGCCTGGAGTGTTGGCGGTTACTCCTACGAGCAGTACGTC.

This clone has only one observation. The rearrangement links TRBV29-1 to TRBJ2-1, with TRBD2 identical over 7 bases. The germline V gene encodes CDR1 SQVTM and CDR2 ANQGSEA. V lost 4 bases and J lost 0; bases outside the gene matches: 9. The CDR3 spans 16 residues. The CDR3 is CSVVLPSGSSYNEQFF. The CDR3 DNA follows: TGCAGCGTTGTCCTACCTAGCGGTAGCTCCTACAATGAGCAGTTCTTC.

This clone has just one count. The gene calls are TRBV19 and TRBJ1-2, with a weak D call TRBD1 (5 bases). This CDR3 region has 14 residues. Deletions cut 5 bases from V and 0 bases from J, with 10 bases between. Germline V lookup: CDR1 LNHDA, CDR2 SQIVND (reference sequence). CDR3 region: CASSLGTSNYGYTF. The DNA for the CDR3 is TGTGCCAGTAGTCTAGGGACTTCTAACTATGGCTACACCTTC.

V gene TRBV30 combines with J gene TRBJ2-5; D not certain. Germline V CDR1 and CDR2: GTSNPN, SVGIG (reference sequence). CDR3 length: 13 residues. V lost 3 bases to trimming and J lost 4 bases, with 12 bases between them. In DNA, the CDR3 is TGTGCCTGGAGAGACCGGGTGGGAGAGACCCAGTACTTC. Amino acid sequence: CAWRDRVGETQYF.

The chain joins TRBV5-6 to TRBJ1-4, with TRBD1 identical over 12 bases. The CDR3 loop spans 19 amino acids. Germline V gene lookup returns CDR1 SGHDT and CDR2 YYEEEE. V shed 2 bases and J 0 bases; nucleotides not matched to a gene: 8. Written as DNA, the CDR3 is TGTGCCAGCAGCTTCTCTGGGACAGGGGGCGCAGCAACTAATGAAAAACTGTTTTTT. Protein sequence: CASSFSGTGGAATNEKLFF. Filled out from reference TRBV5-6 and TRBJ1-4, the complete variable domain reads DAGVTQSPTHLIKTRGQQVTLRCSPKSGHDTVSWYQQALGQGPQFIFQYYEEEERQRGNFPDRFSGHQFPNYSSELNVNALLLGDSALYLCASSFSGTGGAATNEKLFFGSGTQLSVL.

The chain carries TRBV19 and TRBJ1-4, with D possibly TRBD1 on 6 matching bases. The germline V and J ends were trimmed by 3 bases and 2 bases, with 13 bases remaining between them. Germline V gene sequence: CDR1 LNHDA, CDR2 SQIVND (reference sequence). This CDR3 has 16 residues. CDR3 DNA sequence: TGTGCCAGTAGTATGGGGGGGCGCGGTACTAATGAAAAACTGTTTTTT. As protein: CASSMGGRGTNEKLFF.